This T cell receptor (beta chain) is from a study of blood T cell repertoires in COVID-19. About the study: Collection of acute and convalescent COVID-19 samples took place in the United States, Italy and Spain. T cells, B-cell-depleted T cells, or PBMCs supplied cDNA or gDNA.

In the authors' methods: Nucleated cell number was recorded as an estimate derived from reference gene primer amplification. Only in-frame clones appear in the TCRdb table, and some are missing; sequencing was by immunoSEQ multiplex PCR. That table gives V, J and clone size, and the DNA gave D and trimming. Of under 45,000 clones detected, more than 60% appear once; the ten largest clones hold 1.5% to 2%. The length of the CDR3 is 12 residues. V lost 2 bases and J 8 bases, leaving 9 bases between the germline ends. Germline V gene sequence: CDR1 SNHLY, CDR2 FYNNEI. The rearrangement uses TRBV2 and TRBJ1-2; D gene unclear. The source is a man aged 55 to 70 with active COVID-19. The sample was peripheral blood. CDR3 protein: CASSERGWGYTF. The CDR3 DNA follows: TGTGCCAGCAGTGAACGGGGATGGGGCTACACCTTC.